Shown below are 12 T cell receptor beta chains from a single sample sequenced in a study of cytomegalovirus exposure and HLA in healthy donors (dated by TCRdb to 2015 to 2018). Libraries were prepared through the immunoSEQ multiplex PCR assay. For the multiplex PCR, a mixture combining 60 forward primers for TCR Vbeta segments and 13 reverse primers for TCR Jbeta segments was used. TCRdb provides this immuneACCESS table in a form limited to in-frame rearrangements. Some clones are lacking; in checked studies, under half of them reflect an unresolved V gene, and why the rest are absent is not known. Within this sample are around 140,000 clones, with 78% of them counted one time only. Roughly 5.6% of the sample is taken by the ten largest. Input material: PBMCs. The origin of the receptors is a middle-aged woman in good health and CMV-seropositive.

This clone was counted only a few times. The rearrangement joins TRBV19 to TRBJ2-1; perhaps TRBD2 as D (7 bases). Germline assignment: CDR1 LNHDA and CDR2 SQIVND (reference sequence). The V end was cut by 3 bases, the J end by 0 bases, with 12 bases between. The CDR3 is 16 residues long. CDR3 sequence (DNA): TGTGCCAGTAGTATTCCCGGGGGGCTCTCCTACAATGAGCAGTTCTTC. Protein sequence: CASSIPGGLSYNEQFF.

V is TRBV25-1 and J is TRBJ1-1; the D gene is possibly TRBD1 (5 bases). CDR3 length: 15 amino acids. Looked up from germline, CDR1 is MGHDK and CDR2 is SYGVNS. V was pared by 3 bases and J by 4 bases, with 15 bases between. The CDR3 region is CASSDSKGSGTEAFF. In DNA form, the CDR3 reads TGTGCCAGCAGTGACAGCAAGGGGTCCGGCACTGAAGCTTTCTTT.

The V call is TRBV15, the J call TRBJ2-1; 11 bases align to TRBD2. The germline V gene has CDR1 LNHNV and CDR2 YYDKDF (reference sequence). With V trimmed by 8 bases and J by 14 bases, 8 bases remained unmatched. CDR3 length: 12 amino acids. CDR3 amino acids: CATGLAGGSEFF. The CDR3 DNA follows: TGTGCCACCGGGTTAGCGGGAGGGAGTGAGTTCTTC.

The chain employs TRBV2 and TRBJ2-7; TRBD1 matches 8 bases. There are 14 residues in the CDR3. Unmatched junction bases numbered 8, after V lost 8 bases and J lost 2 bases. Germline CDR1 SNHLY, CDR2 FYNNEI. The CDR3 sequence: CASPGQGGTYEQYF. The DNA of the CDR3 is TGTGCCAGCCCAGGACAGGGCGGAACCTACGAGCAGTACTTC.

This rearrangement joins TRBV7-2 to TRBJ2-7; perhaps TRBD1 as D (6 bases). The CDR3 runs to 13 residues. V lost 4 bases and J 6 bases, leaving 13 bases between the germline ends. The V gene's germline CDR1 is SGHTA and CDR2 FQGNSA. The CDR3 region is CASSSSGTTEQYF. In DNA form, the CDR3 reads TGTGCCAGCAGCTCGTCCGGGACAACCGAGCAGTACTTC.

The rearrangement uses TRBV5-1 and TRBJ1-6, with 8 bases identical to TRBD1. Germline CDR1 reads SGHRS; CDR2 reads YFSETQ. The CDR3 spans 17 residues. With V trimmed by 1 base and J by 0 bases, 3 bases remained unmatched. CDR3 sequence (DNA): TGCGCCAGCAGCTTGTGGGACAGGAGCTCCTATAATTCACCCCTCCACTTT. The encoded protein is CASSLWDRSSYNSPLHF.

The chain links TRBV4-2 to TRBJ2-7, with TRBD2 matching over 10 bases. Germline values: CDR1 LGHNA, CDR2 YNFKEQ. The CDR3 spans 13 residues. J lost 9 bases, V lost 4 bases, and 6 bases had no gene match. The CDR3 loop reads CASSLLAGEVQYF. The CDR3 DNA sequence: TGTGCCAGCAGCCTGCTAGCGGGAGAGGTGCAGTACTTC.

This clone was counted a few times. Additional DNA sequences in this sample encode the identical CDR3. J is TRBJ1-1 and V is TRBV7-8; 7 bases align to TRBD1. V lost 6 bases, J lost 0 bases, and 10 bases stayed unmatched. This CDR3 contains 16 residues. From germline, CDR1 is SGHVS and CDR2 FQNEAQ. The CDR3 DNA reads TGTGCCAGCAGTCCACAGGGGCGCGGCATGAACACTGAAGCTTTCTTT. This sequence encodes CASSPQGRGMNTEAFF.

The V and J genes are TRBV19 and TRBJ2-3, with 10 bases aligning to TRBD2. Looked up from germline, CDR1 is LNHDA and CDR2 is SQIVND (reference sequence). The CDR3 sequence is 16 residues long. Unmatched junction bases numbered 6, after V lost 5 bases and J lost 1 base. The CDR3 is CASSPRLAGRTDTQYF. DNA for the CDR3: TGTGCCAGTAGTCCCCGACTAGCGGGCCGCACAGATACGCAGTATTTT.

The J gene is TRBJ2-2, the V gene TRBV5-8, with a possible D match to TRBD2 (6 bases). CDR3 length: 16 amino acids. Germline loops: CDR1 SGHTS, CDR2 YDEGEE. Trimming took off 3 bases at V and 2 bases at J, with 14 bases between the two ends. CDR3 region: CASSSIAVLNTGELFF. DNA of the CDR3: TGTGCCAGCAGCTCAATAGCGGTACTTAACACCGGGGAGCTGTTTTTT.

The gene calls are TRBV19 and TRBJ2-4, with 10 positions matching TRBD2. The CDR3 consists of 15 residues. V lost 2 bases to trimming and J lost 9 bases; unmatched junction nucleotides: 7. Germline V gene data show CDR1 as LNHDA and CDR2 as SQIVND (reference sequence). CDR3 residues: CASSILAGEFGIQYF. The CDR3 DNA reads as TGTGCCAGTAGTATACTAGCGGGAGAGTTTGGCATTCAGTACTTC.

The chain is built from TRBV19 and TRBJ2-1; 8 nucleotides align to TRBD1. The CDR3 is 13 residues long. Unmatched junction bases numbered 4, after V lost 6 bases and J lost 6 bases. Germline V gene sequence: CDR1 LNHDA, CDR2 SQIVND (reference sequence). The DNA for the CDR3 is TGTGCCAGTAGACCCACAGGGGGCAATGAGCAGTTCTTC. This gives the protein CASRPTGGNEQFF.